What follows is one T cell receptor beta chain and its context. The entry originates in a study of a mutant IDH1 vaccine in newly diagnosed glioma. Across the whole study: Before enrollment, patients got radiotherapy alone, temozolomide alone, or mostly the combination.

The method was immunoSEQ multiplex PCR; TCRdb's version includes in-frame clones alone and lacks a portion of them. The sample includes 92,000 or so clones, over 70% of them seen just once. The CDR3 runs 15 residues. Germline CDR1 reads SGHDT; CDR2 reads YYEEEE. Trimming removed 4 bases from V and 3 bases from J, with 15 bases in between. As for time point: baseline, week 1 (first vaccination visit). Stated treatment: pre-vaccination baseline after standard-of-care therapy. Every donor had a new WHO grade 3 or 4 astrocytoma that was IDH1-mutant, with loss of nuclear ATRX. This TCR came from a man aged 35-49 years with glioma. Some clones in this sample may be carry-over from other donors' samples. Sequences were derived from PBMCs, sampled from a glioma patient treated with radiotherapy, temozolomide or both. The chain uses TRBV5-6 and TRBJ2-3; possibly TRBD1 for D (6 bases). The chain's CDR3 is CASSPQRGMTDTQYF. For the CDR3, the DNA is TGTGCCAGCAGCCCACAAAGGGGGATGACAGATACGCAGTATTTT.